The next 12 T cell receptor beta chains were all read from a single sample in a study of patients and donors after allogeneic stem cell transplantation (dated by TCRdb to 2018 to 2020). The method was RT-PCR. Sequenced using a NextSeq 550. TCRdb itself trimmed the public reads at Q25 with fastp, ran MiXCR and retained productive beta chains. Each entry merges the rows of one CDR3 protein and shows their most common DNA and genes. The sample data list some 880,000 distinct CDR3 sequences, and about 20% of these were observed just once. The leading ten clones occupy 5% to 6.5% of the sample. Source material: blood, either unsorted or a sorted T cell fraction (not recorded which). All receptors come from a human donor who was either an allogeneic HSCT recipient or a stem cell or donor lymphocyte infusion donor (not recorded which). It is not recorded whose cells these are; they may come from a transplant donor.

The table lists this clonotype with many counts. The CDR3 loop reads CASSSPASAHNSPLHF. CDR3 sequence (DNA): TGTGCCAGCAGTTCCCCGGCGTCGGCCCATAATTCACCCCTCCACTTT. This chain joins TRBV6-5 and TRBJ1-6; D is ambiguous. This CDR3 region has 16 residues. Per germline, CDR1 MNHEY and CDR2 SVGAGI. V lost 4 bases, J lost 5 bases, and 15 bases lay in between.

This chain joins TRBV24-1 and TRBJ2-1; unclear D gene. The germline gives CDR1 KGHDR, CDR2 SFDVKD. The CDR3 consists of 14 residues. V dropped 1 base and J dropped 4 bases, with 7 bases sitting between them. The CDR3 DNA follows: TGTGCCACCAGTGATTTTAGACAATACAATGAGCAGTTCTTC. This gives the protein CATSDFRQYNEQFF.

The chain uses TRBV7-9 and TRBJ2-7; 7 nucleotides align to TRBD1. CDR1 and CDR2 from the germline V gene are SEHNR and FQNEAQ (reference sequence). The ends lost 0 bases at V and 3 bases at J; junction bases unmatched: 5. The CDR3 contains 15 residues. CDR3 loop: CASSLARQGIYEQYF. The CDR3 DNA sequence: TGTGCCAGCAGCTTAGCCCGACAGGGAATCTACGAGCAGTACTTC.

This clonotype has a handful of counts. The rearrangement links TRBV6-5 to TRBJ1-2; perhaps TRBD1 as D (5 bases). Germline V gene data show CDR1 as MNHEY and CDR2 as SVGAGI. V lost 0 bases and J lost 4, with 9 bases in between. CDR3 length: 14 residues. This CDR3 is CASSYSGGTYGYTF. The CDR3 nucleotides are TGTGCCAGCAGTTACTCCGGGGGGACCTATGGCTACACCTTC.

This clonotype has more than one count but fewer than ten. The genes are TRBV7-8 and TRBJ1-6; D not resolved. Germline lookup yields CDR1 SGHVS and CDR2 FQNEAQ. There are 17 residues in the CDR3. The V gene lost 5 bases and the J gene lost 4 bases, with 18 bases spanning the gap. The CDR3 nucleotides are TGTGCCAGCAGCCCTCTGGGTCCAGGTCCTTATAATTCACCCCTCCACTTT. The encoded protein is CASSPLGPGPYNSPLHF.

This clonotype was seen only a few times. The V and J genes are TRBV6-5 and TRBJ2-7; D not certain. Germline-derived CDR1 and CDR2 are MNHEY and SVGAGI. V dropped 3 bases and J dropped 1 base, with 10 bases sitting between them. The CDR3 has 14 residues. CDR3 amino acids: CASSYSARSYEQYF. Written as DNA, the CDR3 is TGTGCCAGCAGTTATAGTGCTCGATCCTACGAGCAGTACTTC.

The sample holds many counts of this clonotype. The chain carries TRBV10-3 and TRBJ2-7; TRBD2 aligns across 10 bases. The CDR3 is 12 residues long. Germline CDR1 and CDR2: ENHRY and SYGVKD. Losses at the gene ends were 8 bases for V and 4 bases for J; bases not matched to a gene: 2. CDR3 bases: TGTGCCATCGGAGCGGGAGGGTACGAGCAGTACTTC. Translation: CAIGAGGYEQYF.

The J gene is TRBJ1-4, the V gene TRBV7-9, with D possibly TRBD1 on 6 matching bases. The CDR3 has 14 residues. The V and J ends lost 3 bases and 8 bases respectively, with 13 bases between them. Germline V gene lookup returns CDR1 SEHNR and CDR2 FQNEAQ (reference sequence). The CDR3 is CASSFTRGGEKLFF. The CDR3 region has the DNA TGTGCCAGCAGCTTTACCAGGGGTGGAGAAAAACTGTTTTTT.

This clonotype has just a few counts. CDR3 sequence (DNA): TGTGCCACCAGTGGAACAGCGTCTAACACCGGGGAGCTGTTTTTT. Translated: CATSGTASNTGELFF. This sequence joins TRBV24-1 and TRBJ2-2; D gene ambiguous. Trimming pared 5 bases from V and 2 bases from J, leaving 11 bases between. CDR3 length: 15 amino acids. Germline V CDR1 and CDR2: KGHDR, SFDVKD.

V usage is TRBV6-2 or TRBV6-3 and J usage is TRBJ2-3; 8 bases match TRBD2. V shed 7 bases, J shed 2 bases, and the junction held 11 bases outside the gene matches. The CDR3 spans 16 residues. Per the germline V gene, CDR1 is MNHEY and CDR2 is SVGEGT. The DNA of the CDR3 is TGTGCCAGCAACCCCGGGAGGGGCTATTACACAGATACGCAGTATTTT. Its protein product is CASNPGRGYYTDTQYF.

This chain connects TRBV15 to TRBJ1-3; no clear D gene. Germline assignment: CDR1 LNHNV and CDR2 YYDKDF (reference sequence). CDR3 size: 17 residues. Trimming took 4 bases from V and 0 from J, leaving 16 bases between them. The CDR3 region is CATSKSPRSHSGNTIYF. Written as DNA, the CDR3 is TGTGCCACCAGCAAATCACCTCGGAGCCACTCTGGAAACACCATATATTTT.

The chain links TRBV6-6 to TRBJ2-1, with D perhaps matching TRBD2 (5 bases). V dropped 6 bases and J dropped 9 bases, with 15 bases sitting between them. In germline, CDR1 is MNHNY, CDR2 SVGAGI (reference sequence). The CDR3 has 13 residues. Written as DNA, the CDR3 is TGTGCCAGCAGACCCGCACTAGGAGGTGAGCAGTTCTTC. The encoded protein is CASRPALGGEQFF.